One sample yielded the 8 T cell receptor beta chains listed below, sequenced in a study of T cells in tuberculosis. The assay was immunoSEQ multiplex PCR, and TCRdb's table has in-frame clones only and misses some. The sample lists 20,000 to 25,000 clones, over 75% occurring once. Sequencing input: PBMCs. The receptors come from a donor aged 5 to 30 with latent tuberculosis or without tuberculosis infection.

V is TRBV19 and J is TRBJ2-2; TRBD2 aligns across 9 bases. With V trimmed by 7 bases and J by 7 bases, 7 bases remained unmatched. CDR1 LNHDA and CDR2 SQIVND come from the germline V gene (reference sequence). This CDR3 has 14 residues. CDR3 sequence reads: CASKGLARNGELFF. The CDR3 region has the DNA TGTGCCAGTAAGGGACTAGCAAGGAACGGGGAGCTGTTTTTT.

The chain links TRBV4-1 to TRBJ2-1; no reliable D call. CDR1 and CDR2 (germline): MGHRA, YSYEKL. The CDR3 is 16 amino acids. The ends were cut back, 0 bases at V and 3 bases at J, with 12 bases in the middle. CDR3 sequence: CASSQEEARSYNEQFF. In DNA form, the CDR3 reads TGCGCCAGCAGCCAAGAAGAGGCACGGAGCTACAATGAGCAGTTCTTC.

This chain links TRBV27 with TRBJ2-7; D is ambiguous. Germline CDR1 is MNHEY and CDR2 is SMNVEV (reference sequence). V was shortened by 0 bases and J by 2 bases, with 11 bases between the two germline ends. This CDR3 region has 15 residues. This CDR3 is CASSLSSQSTYEQYF. The CDR3 coding sequence is TGTGCCAGCAGTTTATCGAGTCAATCTACCTACGAGCAGTACTTC.

V usage is TRBV21-1 and J usage is TRBJ1-2. TRBV21-1 is marked as a pseudogene. The CDR3 is 20 residues long. The CDR3 DNA follows: TGTGCCAGCAGCAAGGGATGTCGGGGGGCACCGCCCGACCCCCTACATGGCTACACCTTC. Protein product: CASSKGCRGAPPDPLHGYTF.

The chain employs TRBV6-1 and TRBJ1-2; 12 positions agree with TRBD1. From germline, CDR1 is MNHNS and CDR2 SASEGT. V gave up 5 bases and J gave up 2 bases; unmatched junction bases: 3. CDR3 size: 15 residues. The CDR3 DNA reads TGTGCCAGCAGTCCGGGACAGGGGGCAAACTATGGCTACACCTTC. Translated, it gives CASSPGQGANYGYTF.

The chain joins TRBV5-1 to TRBJ2-5, with D maybe TRBD2 (6 bases). The CDR3 loop spans 14 amino acids. The germline gives CDR1 SGHRS, CDR2 YFSETQ. V was cut by 0 bases and J by 5 bases, with 11 bases left in between. CDR3 DNA: TGCGCCAGCAGCTTGGGCGGGGACGGGGAGACCCAGTACTTC. Protein: CASSLGGDGETQYF.

The CDR3 loop is CASSPFEESTYEQYF. The DNA of the CDR3 is TGCGCCAGCAGCCCTTTTGAGGAATCCACCTACGAGCAGTACTTC. The rearrangement uses TRBV4-1 and TRBJ2-7; D gene uncertain. V was clipped by 4 bases and J by 2 bases, with 15 bases between them. Germline V gene sequence: CDR1 MGHRA, CDR2 YSYEKL. The CDR3 runs to 15 residues.

This clone is labeled as medium-sized (0.01 to 0.1%). The chain employs TRBV28 and TRBJ1-5; the D gene is possibly TRBD1 (6 bases). The CDR3 contains 15 residues. From germline, CDR1 is MDHEN and CDR2 SYDVKM. The V gene lost 8 bases and the J gene lost 5 bases, with 19 bases spanning the gap. CDR3 DNA sequence: TGTGCCAGCGAAGGAAGGACAGCAAGGGATCAGCCCCAGCATTTT. It yields the protein CASEGRTARDQPQHF.